This TCR beta chain was identified during a study of human T cells and chemical hapten exposure. Regarding time point: patch test 3, about 24 weeks after DPC sensitization. The treatment was: therapeutic diphenylcyclopropenone sensitization with weekly scalp DPC. TCRdb used MiXCR to reprocess the RACE reads, holding one entry per CDR3 protein. The sample records 50,000 to 60,000 distinct CDR3 sequences, roughly an eighth being singletons. This TCR was recovered from a man aged 25-45 years with alopecia areata. Some clones in this sample may be carry-over from other donors' samples. The specimen comprised whole blood, sampled in connection with sensitization to the hapten diphenylcyclopropenone (DPC).

CDR3: CASSLDAGAAAGNTIYF. For the CDR3, the DNA is TGTGCCAGCAGCTTGGATGCAGGAGCCGCAGCTGGAAACACCATATATTTT. This rearrangement joins TRBV5-4 to TRBJ1-3; D gene ambiguous. Trimming cost V 0 bases and J 2 bases, with 15 bases left between them. Germline CDR1 is SGHNT and CDR2 is YYREEE (reference sequence). CDR3 length: 17 amino acids.